The entry below gives a single TCR beta chain sequence along with its context. Intraepithelial lymphocytes and lamina propria lymphocytes were released through processing of graft tissue. The CDR3 extends over 15 amino acids. Germline V gene lookup returns CDR1 SGDLS and CDR2 YYNGEE. The germline V and J ends were trimmed by 4 bases and 1 base, with 14 bases remaining between them. The assay was immunoSEQ multiplex PCR, and TCRdb's table has in-frame clones only and misses some. In the table there are 25,000 to 35,000 clones, over 60% of which are singletons. This specimen comes from a study of graft-versus-host responses after intestinal transplantation. In the study overall: Anti-thymocyte globulin induction preceded two to three years of tacrolimus and steroid maintenance in all recipients.

The gene calls are TRBV9 and TRBJ1-2; weak D call: TRBD1 (5 bases). The sequence was collected from a human patient who received an intestinal transplant, so some T cells may come from the graft donor. Sequenced material: ileum tissue, taken 98 days after intestinal transplantation. This CDR3 is CASSPTGTNNYGYTF. The CDR3 nucleotides are TGTGCCAGCAGCCCAACCGGGACTAATAACTATGGCTACACCTTC.